Below are 14 T cell receptor beta chains sequenced from a single sample in a study of control samples from healthy donors and cancer patients. Data came from immunoSEQ multiplex PCR; TCRdb stores just in-frame clones and leaves some out. The data hold some 100,000 clones, with 70% to 80% observed a single time. Source material: blood. These receptors were collected from a woman aged 25 to 39 in good health.

The genes are TRBV6-6 and TRBJ2-7; 10 nucleotides align to TRBD2. The CDR3 is 14 residues long. J was trimmed by 5 bases and V by 5 bases; bases with no gene match: 6. Germline lookup yields CDR1 MNHNY and CDR2 SVGAGI (reference sequence). The DNA for the CDR3 is TGTGCCAGCAGTGTAGCGGGGGGTTCCAACGAGCAGTACTTC. Its translation is CASSVAGGSNEQYF.

This sequence joins TRBV21-1 and TRBJ2-1; the table's D call TRBD2 went unverified against the DNA. TRBV21-1 is a pseudogene segment. The CDR3 runs 16 residues. CDR3: CASTKGRTPTYNEQFF. CDR3 nucleotides: TGTGCCAGCACCAAGGGGAGGACACCAACCTACAATGAGCAGTTCTTC.

The rearrangement uses TRBV5-4 and TRBJ2-4; possibly TRBD1 for D (5 bases). The CDR3 totals 15 residues. Germline V gene lookup returns CDR1 SGHNT and CDR2 YYREEE (reference sequence). Trimming pared 2 bases from V and 3 bases from J, leaving 12 bases between. The CDR3: CASSFPGSGKNIQYF. The CDR3 DNA follows: TGTGCCAGCAGCTTTCCAGGGTCGGGCAAAAACATTCAGTACTTC.

The J gene is TRBJ1-2, the V gene TRBV5-4, with D possibly being TRBD1 (6 bases). Trimming pared 5 bases from V and 3 bases from J, leaving 11 bases between. CDR1 is SGHNT and CDR2 is YYREEE in the germline V gene (reference sequence). The CDR3 covers 13 residues. The CDR3 loop reads CASRLTGHYGYTF. The CDR3, as DNA: TGTGCCAGCAGATTGACAGGCCACTATGGCTACACCTTC.

The rearrangement uses TRBV5-1 and TRBJ1-1; D perhaps matches TRBD1 (5 bases). Trimming stripped 3 bases from V and 11 bases from J, with 17 bases between. The germline V gene encodes CDR1 SGHRS and CDR2 YFSETQ. The CDR3 length is 13 residues. The CDR3: CASSSGTPMEAFF. CDR3 sequence (DNA): TGCGCCAGCAGCTCCGGGACCCCGATGGAGGCTTTCTTT. Variable domain in full (rest from reference TRBV5-1 and TRBJ1-1): KAGVTQTPRYLIKTRGQQVTLSCSPISGHRSVSWYQQTPGQGLQFLFEYFSETQRNKGNFPGRFSGRQFSNSRSEMNVSTLELGDSALYLCASSSGTPMEAFFGQGTRLTVV.

The genes are TRBV3-1 (or the pseudogene TRBV3-2) and TRBJ2-5; D might be TRBD1 (6 bases). Trimming shortened V by 2 bases and J by 1 base, and 11 bases separated the two germline ends. CDR1 and CDR2 from the germline V gene are LGHDT and YNNKEL (reference sequence). The CDR3 contains 15 residues. The CDR3 bases are TGTGCCAGCAGCCAATTCCCAGGGGTCCAAGAGACCCAGTACTTC. Amino acids: CASSQFPGVQETQYF.

The chain couples TRBV24-1 to TRBJ1-2; no clear D. CDR3 length equals 13 residues. The ends were cut back, 3 bases at V and 3 bases at J, with 7 bases in the middle. CDR1 is KGHDR and CDR2 is SFDVKD in the germline V gene. The CDR3 spells CATSDRGYYGYTF. CDR3 in DNA: TGTGCCACCAGTGATCGAGGGTACTATGGCTACACCTTC.

This chain connects TRBV19 to TRBJ1-1; 7 nucleotides line up with TRBD1. Germline loops: CDR1 LNHDA, CDR2 SQIVND (reference sequence). The CDR3 runs to 13 residues. V gave up 8 bases and J gave up 6 bases; unmatched junction bases: 9. Written as DNA, the CDR3 is TGTGCCAGTTCAAACAGGGGAATGGCTGAAGCTTTCTTT. Residues: CASSNRGMAEAFF.

This chain links TRBV7-2 with TRBJ1-6; 10 nucleotides align to TRBD1. CDR1 and CDR2 from the germline V gene are SGHTA and FQGNSA. The CDR3 contains 16 residues. J gave up 9 bases and V 5 bases, and 10 bases lay outside the gene matches. The CDR3 DNA follows: TGTGCCAGCAGCCACCGGAGACAGGGGGCTACTTCACCCCTCCACTTT. It encodes CASSHRRQGATSPLHF.

A remark on this clone: The junction and the germline gene differ at one end; a read error may be behind it. The chain carries TRBV6-6 and TRBJ1-6, with 7 bases that match TRBD1. The CDR3 totals 14 residues. CDR1 is MNHNY and CDR2 is SVGAGI in the germline V gene (reference sequence). CDR3 DNA: TGTGCCAGCAATTACCAGGGGGATGGATCACCCCTCCACTTT. It is translated as CASNYQGDGSPLHF.

The chain is built from TRBV4-2 and TRBJ1-2, with D possibly TRBD1 on 5 matching bases. The length of the CDR3 is 16 residues. CDR1 is LGHNA, CDR2 YNFKEQ, per germline. V was clipped by 0 bases and J by 4 bases, with 15 bases between them. In DNA, the CDR3 is TGTGCCAGCAGCCAAGACTTAAGCGGGCAGGGCTATGGCTACACCTTC. Translating it yields CASSQDLSGQGYGYTF.

This clone qualifies as medium-sized (0.01 to 0.1%). The rearrangement uses TRBV6-5 and TRBJ2-1, with 8 bases aligning to TRBD2. V dropped 0 bases and J dropped 4; count of bases not matched to a gene: 5. Germline lookup yields CDR1 MNHEY and CDR2 SVGAGI. The CDR3 loop spans 16 amino acids. Written as DNA, the CDR3 is TGTGCCAGCAGTTACTCGGGCGGGGGGTATTACAATGAGCAGTTCTTC. Translating it yields CASSYSGGGYYNEQFF.

The rearrangement uses TRBV7-8 and TRBJ2-1; 10 nucleotides align to TRBD1. CDR1 and CDR2 (germline): SGHVS, FQNEAQ. The CDR3 is made up of 14 amino acids. V was pared by 2 bases and J by 7 bases, with 2 bases of the junction left unmatched. The DNA of the CDR3 is TGTGCCAGCAGCTTACCGGGACAGGGGAATGAGCAGTTCTTC. Amino acids: CASSLPGQGNEQFF. The variable domain in full, completed from reference TRBV7-8 and TRBJ2-1, reads GAGVSQSPRYKVAKRGQDVALRCDPISGHVSLFWYQQALGQGPEFLTYFQNEAQLDKSGLPSDRFFAERPEGSVSTLKIQRTQQEDSAVYLCASSLPGQGNEQFFGPGTRLTVL.

The chain is built from TRBV2 and TRBJ1-5; D not resolved. Per the germline V gene, CDR1 is SNHLY and CDR2 is FYNNEI. The length of the CDR3 is 13 residues. V lost 0 bases and J lost 3, with 3 bases in between. CDR3 sequence (DNA): TGTGCCAGCAGTGAAGCCACCAATCAGCCCCAGCATTTT. It yields the protein CASSEATNQPQHF.